The subject of this entry is one TCR beta chain. The antigen remains undetermined. The data were taken from a study of shared clonotypes between healthy human individuals. Looking at the study overall: Plates per donor: three CD4 naive, three CD4 memory, two CD8 naive, one CD8 memory. Study outcomes and limitations: The study sampled only blood, and tissue repertoires likely differ.

The V end lost 0 bases, the J end lost 6 bases, and 13 bases lay between the germline ends. This CDR3 has 15 amino acids. Germline V lookup: CDR1 MNHNY, CDR2 SVGAGI (reference sequence). Assay execution proceeded at the deep level. In the original processing: Filtering differed for immunoSEQ, which gave only junction sequences without quality scores. Data came from immunoSEQ multiplex PCR; TCRdb stores just in-frame clones and leaves some out. The DNA was the basis for D and trimming; V, J and clone size are from that table. This sample yields approximately 600,000 clones, of which roughly 96% are seen a single time; approximately 0.11% belongs to the top ten. In the naive CD8 group, cells lacked CD45RO and were positively selected for CCR7, so terminally differentiated effector memory CD45RA+ cells were left out.

The chain combines TRBV6-6 with TRBJ2-3; D unclear. The material sequenced was naive CD8+ T cells sorted from blood. This sequence originates from a woman aged 25 to 39 in good health. In DNA, the CDR3 is TGTGCCAGCAGTTACTCTACCAGTTATCCTGATACGCAGTATTTT. Its translation: CASSYSTSYPDTQYF.